This is a list of T cell receptor beta chains from one sample in a study of blood T cells in healthy people across ages. TCRdb recomputed calls from the 5' RACE reads with MiXCR, one row per CDR3 protein. The table includes over 600,000 distinct CDR3 sequences, 56% detected once. The sample consisted of blood. Receptor source: a man in his forties or fifties in good health. Both conserved end residues are part of each CDR3. Fields, in order: clone size, D gene, V gene, J gene, CDR3 DNA, CDR3 protein. The D gene is left open where the match is weak. Size is stated for part of the rows, as once, few or many counts, or as a class when the clone is expanded.

clone size: NA
D gene: NA
V gene: TRBV6-5
J gene: TRBJ1-1
CDR3 DNA: TGTGCCAGCAGACCGACACAGGTAGCGAAGTTACGGGCTTTCTTT
CDR3 protein: CASRPTQVAKLRAFF

clone size: NA
D gene: NA
V gene: TRBV24-1
J gene: TRBJ1-5
CDR3 DNA: TGTGCCACCAGTGACTCCGGACGTAGTAGCAATCAGCCCCAGCATTTT
CDR3 protein: CATSDSGRSSNQPQHF

clone size: few
D gene: NA
V gene: TRBV6-1
J gene: TRBJ2-7
CDR3 DNA: TGTGCCAGCAGTGACGTAGGGACACCTCACGAGCAGTACTTC
CDR3 protein: CASSDVGTPHEQYF

clone size: NA
D gene: NA
V gene: TRBV14
J gene: TRBJ1-6
CDR3 DNA: TGTGCCAGCAGCCTCGAACAGGGATTAGTTTCACCCCTCCACTTT
CDR3 protein: CASSLEQGLVSPLHF

clone size: once
D gene: NA
V gene: TRBV27
J gene: TRBJ2-5
CDR3 DNA: TGTGCCAGCAGTGCATCGCAGGGAGAGACCCAGTACTTC
CDR3 protein: CASSASQGETQYF

clone size: NA
D gene: NA
V gene: TRBV6-5
J gene: TRBJ2-1
CDR3 DNA: TGTGCCAGCAGTCAGAGGACTTCCCAGGGGGAGCAGTTCTTC
CDR3 protein: CASSQRTSQGEQFF

clone size: NA
D gene: TRBD1
V gene: TRBV12-3/TRBV12-4
J gene: TRBJ2-3
CDR3 DNA: TGTGCCAGCAGTTCCCCCACAGGGGCCACAGATACGCAGTATTTT
CDR3 protein: CASSSPTGATDTQYF

clone size: few
D gene: TRBD2
V gene: TRBV4-2
J gene: TRBJ2-7
CDR3 DNA: TGTGCCAGCAGCCAAGGACTAGCGGGAGCGCCCTACGAGCAGTACTTC
CDR3 protein: CASSQGLAGAPYEQYF

clone size: few
D gene: TRBD2
V gene: TRBV5-1
J gene: TRBJ2-3
CDR3 DNA: TGCGCCAGCAGCTCGACTAGCGGGATTGGCAATCCTAGCACAGATACGCAGTATTTT
CDR3 protein: CASSSTSGIGNPSTDTQYF

clone size: NA
D gene: NA
V gene: TRBV29-1
J gene: TRBJ2-5
CDR3 DNA: TGCAGCTCCCATGACTCAGGGTGGGAGACCCAGTACTTC
CDR3 protein: CSSHDSGWETQYF

clone size: NA
D gene: NA
V gene: TRBV6-5
J gene: TRBJ2-2
CDR3 DNA: TGTGCCAGCAGTTACGGTCGGGAAGACGGCGGGGAGCTGTTTTTT
CDR3 protein: CASSYGREDGGELFF

clone size: NA
D gene: NA
V gene: TRBV20-1
J gene: TRBJ1-1
CDR3 DNA: TGCAGTGCCAGAGGTCTGTCCGAAGCTTTCTTT
CDR3 protein: CSARGLSEAFF

clone size: few
D gene: TRBD2
V gene: TRBV28
J gene: TRBJ2-3
CDR3 DNA: TGTGCCAGCAGTACATCCGGGACTAGCGCCACAGATACGCAGTATTTT
CDR3 protein: CASSTSGTSATDTQYF

clone size: NA
D gene: NA
V gene: TRBV21-1
J gene: TRBJ2-4
CDR3 DNA: TGTGCCAGCAGCAAAAACCTTAAGCGGACGAGAAACATTCAGTACTTC
CDR3 protein: CASSKNLKRTRNIQYF

clone size: NA
D gene: TRBD2
V gene: TRBV4-2
J gene: TRBJ2-7
CDR3 DNA: TGTGCCAGCAGCCCCCATAGACTAGCGGGTAGAGCCAAGACCCCCCAGGACTACGAGCAGTACTTC
CDR3 protein: CASSPHRLAGRAKTPQDYEQYF

clone size: NA
D gene: NA
V gene: TRBV28
J gene: TRBJ2-4
CDR3 DNA: TGTGCCAGCAGTACGAGCCGACGGATCCAGTACTTC
CDR3 protein: CASSTSRRIQYF

clone size: few
D gene: NA
V gene: TRBV14
J gene: TRBJ2-1
CDR3 DNA: TGTGCCAGCAGCCGACCCCGCGCAGGTGAGCAGTTCTTC
CDR3 protein: CASSRPRAGEQFF

clone size: NA
D gene: NA
V gene: TRBV5-1
J gene: TRBJ2-7
CDR3 DNA: TGCGCCAGCAGCTCCTCGGGACGTTCCTACGAGCAGTACTTC
CDR3 protein: CASSSSGRSYEQYF

clone size: few
D gene: TRBD1
V gene: TRBV27
J gene: TRBJ2-1
CDR3 DNA: TGTGCCAGCAGGCAAACAGGGGTGCATGAGCAGTTCTTC
CDR3 protein: CASRQTGVHEQFF